This paragraph covers one T cell receptor beta chain sequence. This CDR3 is also generated by other DNA sequences in the sample. This sample stems from a study of control samples from healthy donors and cancer patients. The method was immunoSEQ multiplex PCR; TCRdb's version includes in-frame clones alone and lacks a portion of them. The table records some 150,000 clones, approximately 93% of them present only once. Trimming cost V 7 bases and J 0 bases, with 13 bases left between them. The germline V gene encodes CDR1 SQVTM and CDR2 ANQGSEA. This CDR3 region has 14 residues. This receptor was taken from a man aged 45-65 years in good health. The chain joins TRBV29-1 to TRBJ1-3; D is unclear. Sample: blood. This CDR3 is CSASRDPSGNTIYF. The CDR3 DNA reads TGCAGCGCGTCACGGGATCCCTCTGGAAACACCATATATTTT.